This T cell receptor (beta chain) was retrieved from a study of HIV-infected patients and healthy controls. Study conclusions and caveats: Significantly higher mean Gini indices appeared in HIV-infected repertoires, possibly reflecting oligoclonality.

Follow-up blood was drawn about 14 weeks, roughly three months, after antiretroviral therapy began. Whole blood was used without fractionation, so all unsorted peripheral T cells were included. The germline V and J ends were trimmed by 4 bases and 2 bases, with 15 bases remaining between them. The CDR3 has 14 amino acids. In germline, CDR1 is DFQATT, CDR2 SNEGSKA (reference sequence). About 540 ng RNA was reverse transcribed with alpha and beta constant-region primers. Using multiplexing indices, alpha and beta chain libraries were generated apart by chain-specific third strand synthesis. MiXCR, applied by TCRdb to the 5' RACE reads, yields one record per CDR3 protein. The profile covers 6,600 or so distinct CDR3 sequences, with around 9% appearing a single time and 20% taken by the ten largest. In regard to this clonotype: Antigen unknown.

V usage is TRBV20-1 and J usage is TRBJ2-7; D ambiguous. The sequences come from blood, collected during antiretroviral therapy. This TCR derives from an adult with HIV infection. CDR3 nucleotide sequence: TGCAGTGCTATGGCAGGAAAGCGTCCCTACGAGCAGTACTTC. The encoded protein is CSAMAGKRPYEQYF.